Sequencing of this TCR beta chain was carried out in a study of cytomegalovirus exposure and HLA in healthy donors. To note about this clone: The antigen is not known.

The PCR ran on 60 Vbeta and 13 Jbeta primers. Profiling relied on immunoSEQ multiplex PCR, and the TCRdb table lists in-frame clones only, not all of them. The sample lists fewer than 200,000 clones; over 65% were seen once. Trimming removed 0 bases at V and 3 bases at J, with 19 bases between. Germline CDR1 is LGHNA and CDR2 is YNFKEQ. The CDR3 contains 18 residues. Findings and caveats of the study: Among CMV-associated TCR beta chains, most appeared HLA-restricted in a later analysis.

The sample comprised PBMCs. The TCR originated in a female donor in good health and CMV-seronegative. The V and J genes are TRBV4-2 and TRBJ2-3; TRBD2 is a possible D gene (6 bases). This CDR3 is CASSQDIARLAPTDTQYF. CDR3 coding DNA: TGTGCCAGCAGCCAAGATATAGCGCGGCTAGCGCCTACAGATACGCAGTATTTT.